This T cell receptor (beta chain) was profiled in a study of T cells expressing NK-cell markers. Study at large: With respect to HCMV, most of the eight sequenced donors were seropositive, and one was seronegative. Findings of the study overall: Dominant NKG2C+ clonotypes accounted for roughly 1.0-8% of CD8+ T cells in about six donors.

TCRdb processed the 5' RACE reads again and assigns one entry to each CDR3 protein, with no DNA. The table lists fewer than 300,000 distinct CDR3 sequences. About this clonotype: Its specificity is not known.

The source is a woman between 18 and 69 years old in good health. The specimen sequenced was blood T cells: a sorted CD56 or NKG2C T cell subset, CD4+ or CD8+ T cells, or bulk PBMC T cells (not recorded which).

CDR3 sequence: CASRSTGTGSYGYTF. V gene TRBV28 combines with J gene TRBJ1-2; the TRBD1 assignment by TCRdb is unverifiable without DNA. Germline values: CDR1 MDHEN, CDR2 SYDVKM. The CDR3 loop spans 15 amino acids.